This T cell receptor (beta chain) was documented in a study of T cell repertoires in cytomegalovirus infection. Germline V gene sequence: CDR1 MNHNS, CDR2 SASEGT. The V end was cut by 4 bases, the J end by 0 bases, with 15 bases between. The CDR3 is 16 amino acids. In TCRdb, the reads were re-called with MiXCR into one record per CDR3 protein. This sample has some 700,000 distinct CDR3 sequences, with about 33% found just once. This clonotype came up a few times. What it binds is not known. Broader study findings: Across the ex vivo response, the dominant clonotypes were HLA-C-restricted CMV-specific TCR beta clonotypes.

This chain uses TRBV6-1 with TRBJ1-2; tentative D call: TRBD1 (6 bases). Sample: cultured PBMCs, taken from culture after CMV antigen stimulation. The sequence came from a human donor in good health (CMV status not recorded). Some clones in this sample may be carry-over from other donors' samples. The CDR3 DNA follows: TGTGCCAGCAGTGGGCTGACAGGTTTTGCTAACTATGGCTACACCTTC. This codes for CASSGLTGFANYGYTF.